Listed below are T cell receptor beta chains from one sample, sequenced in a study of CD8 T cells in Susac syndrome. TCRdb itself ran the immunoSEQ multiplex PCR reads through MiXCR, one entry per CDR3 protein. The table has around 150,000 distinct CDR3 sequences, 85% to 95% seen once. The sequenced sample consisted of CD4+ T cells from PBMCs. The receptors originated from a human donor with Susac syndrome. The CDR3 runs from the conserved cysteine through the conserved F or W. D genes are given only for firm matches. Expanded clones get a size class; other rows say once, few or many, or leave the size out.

CDR3aa: CASSPRDGESEKLFF
CDR3nt: TGTGCCAGCTCACCCCGGGACGGAGAATCGGAAAAACTGTTTTTT
abundance: NA
j_gene: TRBJ1-4
v_gene: TRBV18
d_gene: NA

CDR3aa: CASITTDYGYTF
CDR3nt: TGTGCCAGCATTACTACCGACTATGGCTACACCTTC
abundance: NA
j_gene: TRBJ1-2
v_gene: TRBV6-1
d_gene: NA

CDR3aa: CASSLSGTGGDTQYF
CDR3nt: TGTGCCAGCAGCCTCTCCGGGACAGGGGGCGATACGCAGTATTTT
abundance: once
j_gene: TRBJ2-3
v_gene: TRBV7-9
d_gene: TRBD1

CDR3aa: CAWSPGGTEAFF
CDR3nt: TGTGCCTGGAGCCCCGGGGGAACTGAAGCTTTCTTT
abundance: NA
j_gene: TRBJ1-1
v_gene: TRBV30
d_gene: NA

CDR3aa: CASSDPGAEEQYF
CDR3nt: TGTGCCAGCAGTGACCCAGGGGCGGAGGAGCAGTACTTC
abundance: once
j_gene: TRBJ2-7
v_gene: TRBV2
d_gene: NA

CDR3aa: CASSLVKANIQYF
CDR3nt: TGTGCCAGCAGCTTAGTAAAGGCTAACATTCAGTACTTC
abundance: NA
j_gene: TRBJ2-4
v_gene: TRBV7-2
d_gene: NA

CDR3aa: CSARNPAVRTDTQYF
CDR3nt: TGCAGTGCTAGAAATCCAGCGGTTCGGACAGATACGCAGTATTTT
abundance: NA
j_gene: TRBJ2-3
v_gene: TRBV20-1
d_gene: NA

CDR3aa: CASSLRTSGSGDEQFF
CDR3nt: TGTGCCAGCAGCCTCAGGACTAGCGGGAGCGGCGATGAGCAGTTCTTC
abundance: NA
j_gene: TRBJ2-1
v_gene: TRBV7-8
d_gene: TRBD2

CDR3aa: CASSFFGTSGRDEQFF
CDR3nt: TGTGCCAGCAGCTTTTTCGGGACTAGCGGGAGAGATGAGCAGTTCTTC
abundance: NA
j_gene: TRBJ2-1
v_gene: TRBV7-9
d_gene: TRBD2

CDR3aa: CATSRMTGGIDEQYF
CDR3nt: TGTGCCACCAGCAGAATGACAGGGGGCATCGACGAGCAGTACTTC
abundance: NA
j_gene: TRBJ2-7
v_gene: TRBV15
d_gene: TRBD1

CDR3aa: CATSRVKVHEQFF
CDR3nt: TGTGCCACCAGCAGAGTCAAGGTCCATGAGCAGTTCTTC
abundance: once
j_gene: TRBJ2-1
v_gene: TRBV15
d_gene: NA

CDR3aa: CAWSRLTLGEQFF
CDR3nt: TGTGCCTGGAGCCGCCTAACCCTAGGCGAGCAGTTCTTC
abundance: NA
j_gene: TRBJ2-1
v_gene: TRBV30
d_gene: NA

CDR3aa: CASSFAGVGTEAFF
CDR3nt: TGTGCCAGCAGCTTCGCAGGGGTTGGCACTGAAGCTTTCTTT
abundance: NA
j_gene: TRBJ1-1
v_gene: TRBV13
d_gene: NA

CDR3aa: CSVEGTSGVNEQFF
CDR3nt: TGTAGCGTTGAGGGGACTAGCGGGGTTAATGAGCAGTTCTTC
abundance: few
j_gene: TRBJ2-1
v_gene: TRBV29-1
d_gene: TRBD2

CDR3aa: CASTARTSNYGYTF
CDR3nt: TGTGCCAGCACCGCTAGGACATCTAACTATGGCTACACCTTC
abundance: NA
j_gene: TRBJ1-2
v_gene: TRBV2
d_gene: NA

CDR3aa: CSASVRGNQPQHF
CDR3nt: TGCAGTGCTAGCGTTCGCGGCAATCAGCCCCAGCATTTT
abundance: NA
j_gene: TRBJ1-5
v_gene: TRBV20-1
d_gene: NA

CDR3aa: CASSSPVEQYF
CDR3nt: TGTGCCAGCAGCTCTCCCGTCGAGCAGTACTTC
abundance: NA
j_gene: TRBJ2-7
v_gene: TRBV12-3/TRBV12-4
d_gene: NA

CDR3aa: CASSLDYGTGNEQYF
CDR3nt: TGTGCCAGCAGCTTAGATTACGGCACAGGGAACGAGCAGTACTTC
abundance: NA
j_gene: TRBJ2-7
v_gene: TRBV7-2
d_gene: NA

CDR3aa: CSARGEAGTGGASGANVLTF
CDR3nt: TGCAGTGCTAGAGGTGAGGCCGGGACAGGGGGCGCGTCAGGGGCCAACGTCCTGACTTTC
abundance: NA
j_gene: TRBJ2-6
v_gene: TRBV20-1
d_gene: TRBD1

CDR3aa: CSVVPGRLANEQFF
CDR3nt: TGCAGCGTTGTGCCAGGGCGACTTGCTAATGAGCAGTTCTTC
abundance: NA
j_gene: TRBJ2-1
v_gene: TRBV29-1
d_gene: NA

CDR3aa: CAWTLGTSRILEAFF
CDR3nt: TGTGCCTGGACCCTGGGCACGTCCAGGATTCTCGAAGCTTTCTTT
abundance: NA
j_gene: TRBJ1-1
v_gene: TRBV30
d_gene: NA

CDR3aa: CASSQETSPATQYF
CDR3nt: TGCGCCAGCAGCCAGGAGACTAGCCCGGCGACCCAGTACTTC
abundance: NA
j_gene: TRBJ2-5
v_gene: TRBV4-1
d_gene: TRBD2

CDR3aa: CASSLSGESFF
CDR3nt: TGTGCCAGCAGTTTATCAGGGGAAAGTTTCTTT
abundance: NA
j_gene: TRBJ1-1
v_gene: TRBV28
d_gene: NA

CDR3aa: CASSESRSGRGAETQYF
CDR3nt: TGTGCCAGCAGTGAGAGTCGTAGCGGGAGAGGTGCGGAGACCCAGTACTTC
abundance: NA
j_gene: TRBJ2-5
v_gene: TRBV25-1
d_gene: TRBD2

CDR3aa: CASTLISNRENIQYF
CDR3nt: TGTGCCAGCACTCTAATCTCGAACCGGGAGAACATTCAGTACTTC
abundance: NA
j_gene: TRBJ2-4
v_gene: TRBV21-1
d_gene: NA

CDR3aa: CASSDFEKQYF
CDR3nt: TGTGCCAGCAGTGATTTCGAGAAGCAGTACTTC
abundance: NA
j_gene: TRBJ2-7
v_gene: TRBV2
d_gene: NA

CDR3aa: CASSRGQGVGYEQYF
CDR3nt: TGTGCCAGCAGCCGGGGACAGGGAGTTGGGTACGAGCAGTACTTC
abundance: NA
j_gene: TRBJ2-7
v_gene: TRBV12-3/TRBV12-4
d_gene: TRBD1

CDR3aa: CASSPRGRGETQYF
CDR3nt: TGTGCCAGCAGCCCACGCGGCCGGGGGGAGACCCAGTACTTC
abundance: few
j_gene: TRBJ2-5
v_gene: TRBV6-1
d_gene: NA

CDR3aa: CSVEQKTYNEQFF
CDR3nt: TGCAGCGTTGAGCAAAAGACCTACAATGAGCAGTTCTTC
abundance: once
j_gene: TRBJ2-1
v_gene: TRBV29-1
d_gene: NA

CDR3aa: CASSPRAGSEKLFF
CDR3nt: TGTGCCAGCAGCCCGCGTGCGGGAAGCGAAAAACTGTTTTTT
abundance: NA
j_gene: TRBJ1-4
v_gene: TRBV3-1
d_gene: NA

CDR3aa: CSAPHGERYEQYF
CDR3nt: TGCAGTGCTCCCCACGGGGAGAGGTACGAGCAGTACTTC
abundance: NA
j_gene: TRBJ2-7
v_gene: TRBV20-1
d_gene: NA

CDR3aa: CASSQRLLAGGSDTQYF
CDR3nt: TGTGCCAGCAGCCAAAGGTTACTAGCGGGAGGTTCAGATACGCAGTATTTT
abundance: NA
j_gene: TRBJ2-3
v_gene: TRBV4-2
d_gene: TRBD2

CDR3aa: CSARGFSGNTIYF
CDR3nt: TGCAGTGCTAGGGGATTTTCTGGAAACACCATATATTTT
abundance: NA
j_gene: TRBJ1-3
v_gene: TRBV20-1
d_gene: NA

CDR3aa: CASSRGQNTGELFF
CDR3nt: TGTGCCAGCAGCAGGGGACAGAACACCGGGGAGCTGTTTTTT
abundance: NA
j_gene: TRBJ2-2
v_gene: TRBV5-4
d_gene: NA

CDR3aa: CASSLALGPSGNTIYF
CDR3nt: TGTGCCAGCAGCTTAGCGCTGGGACCCTCTGGAAACACCATATATTTT
abundance: NA
j_gene: TRBJ1-3
v_gene: TRBV7-9
d_gene: NA

CDR3aa: CASSQEPRSGYTF
CDR3nt: TGTGCCAGCAGCCAAGAGCCTAGGAGTGGCTACACCTTC
abundance: NA
j_gene: TRBJ1-2
v_gene: TRBV3-1
d_gene: NA

CDR3aa: CASSSSGGAWTDTQYF
CDR3nt: TGTGCCAGCAGTTCTAGCGGGGGGGCTTGGACAGATACGCAGTATTTT
abundance: NA
j_gene: TRBJ2-3
v_gene: TRBV7-9
d_gene: TRBD2

CDR3aa: CASSLVPLGQGSDEQFF
CDR3nt: TGCGCCAGCAGCTTGGTCCCCCTGGGACAGGGTTCCGATGAGCAGTTCTTC
abundance: NA
j_gene: TRBJ2-1
v_gene: TRBV5-1
d_gene: TRBD1

CDR3aa: CASSSFTQNIQYF
CDR3nt: TGTGCCAGCAGTTCGTTCACGCAAAACATTCAGTACTTC
abundance: NA
j_gene: TRBJ2-4
v_gene: TRBV6-5
d_gene: NA

CDR3aa: CASSQGPGRTQETQYF
CDR3nt: TGCGCCAGCAGCCAAGGACCGGGGAGAACCCAAGAGACCCAGTACTTC
abundance: NA
j_gene: TRBJ2-5
v_gene: TRBV4-1
d_gene: NA

CDR3aa: CASSQDFGSENYGYTF
CDR3nt: TGTGCCAGCAGCCAAGATTTCGGCAGTGAGAACTATGGCTACACCTTC
abundance: NA
j_gene: TRBJ1-2
v_gene: TRBV4-2
d_gene: NA

CDR3aa: CASSLTGRNTEAFF
CDR3nt: TGTGCCAGCAGCTTAACTGGCAGGAACACTGAAGCTTTCTTT
abundance: NA
j_gene: TRBJ1-1
v_gene: TRBV5-1
d_gene: NA

CDR3aa: CATSRDLAGVGNEQFF
CDR3nt: TGTGCCACCAGCAGAGATCTAGCGGGAGTGGGCAATGAGCAGTTCTTC
abundance: NA
j_gene: TRBJ2-1
v_gene: TRBV15
d_gene: TRBD2

CDR3aa: CASSLDRVWVWNNEQFF
CDR3nt: TGTGCCAGCAGCCTGGACAGGGTTTGGGTTTGGAACAATGAGCAGTTCTTC
abundance: NA
j_gene: TRBJ2-1
v_gene: TRBV7-9
d_gene: TRBD1

CDR3aa: CASSSRLGADQPQHF
CDR3nt: TGTGCCAGCAGTTCTCGTTTGGGGGCAGATCAGCCCCAGCATTTT
abundance: once
j_gene: TRBJ1-5
v_gene: TRBV25-1
d_gene: NA

CDR3aa: CSAWKQGGEGKLFF
CDR3nt: TGCAGTGCTTGGAAACAGGGGGGAGAGGGAAAACTGTTTTTT
abundance: NA
j_gene: TRBJ1-4
v_gene: TRBV20-1
d_gene: TRBD1